These 27 T cell receptor beta chains were all obtained from the same sample, sequenced in a study of cytomegalovirus exposure and HLA in healthy donors. This PCR relied on a set of 60 Vbeta primers and 13 Jbeta primers. Data came from immunoSEQ multiplex PCR; TCRdb stores just in-frame clones and leaves some out. The sample lists some 110,000 clones, over 60% seen once, with approximately 4.8% in the top ten. The sequenced sample was PBMCs. These receptors originate from a man aged 55-75 years in good health and CMV-seropositive.

This clone was observed a handful of times. The rearrangement uses TRBV7-3 and TRBJ2-7; D gene ambiguous. CDR1 SGHTA and CDR2 FQGTGA come from the germline V gene. Trimming shortened V by 7 bases and J by 0 bases, and 13 bases separated the two germline ends. The CDR3 extends over 14 amino acids. Here the CDR3 reads CASTLAGLSYEQYF. In DNA form, the CDR3 reads TGTGCCAGCACCCTGGCAGGTCTCTCCTACGAGCAGTACTTC.

This clone was detected only a few times. The gene calls are TRBV2 and TRBJ2-3; 14 nucleotides match TRBD2. The V gene end was trimmed by 6 bases and the J gene end by 0 bases; junction bases not matched to a gene: 11. Germline V gene data show CDR1 as SNHLY and CDR2 as FYNNEI. This CDR3 is 19 amino acids long. This CDR3 reads CASSKTSGGAVVSTDTQYF. CDR3 bases: TGTGCCAGCAGCAAGACTAGCGGGGGGGCCGTAGTCAGCACAGATACGCAGTATTTT.

This clone was found a few times. The rearrangement uses TRBV27 and TRBJ2-1, with D perhaps TRBD2 (5 bases). The CDR3 length is 16 residues. The V end lost 6 bases, the J end lost 8 bases, and 23 bases lay between the germline ends. The germline CDR1 and CDR2 sequences are MNHEY and SMNVEV (reference sequence). This CDR3 reads CASSDYSRGGRDEQFF. The CDR3 DNA reads as TGTGCCAGCAGCGACTATTCCCGAGGCGGTAGAGATGAGCAGTTCTTC.

The chain couples TRBV11-1 to TRBJ2-7; D is unresolved. This CDR3 is 16 amino acids long. The germline CDR1 and CDR2 sequences are SGHAT and FQDESV (reference sequence). Trimming stripped 0 bases from V and 1 base from J, with 13 bases between. CDR3 DNA sequence: TGTGCCAGCAGCTTAGCGTCCGAGGAACGGTCCTACGAGCAGTACTTC. This codes for CASSLASEERSYEQYF.

Comment on this clone: A read error may produce the germline difference seen at one junction end. The chain employs TRBV6-4 and TRBJ1-1; D is perhaps TRBD1 (6 bases). The CDR3 is 13 amino acids. Germline assignment: CDR1 MRHNA and CDR2 SNTAGT. The DNA of the CDR3 is TGTGCCAGCAGTGTAAACCGGGACACAGAAGCTTTCTTT. Protein: CASSVNRDTEAFF.

V is TRBV27 and J is TRBJ2-5; no clear D gene. This CDR3 is built from 14 residues. The germline gives CDR1 MNHEY, CDR2 SMNVEV (reference sequence). Trimming cost V 6 bases and J 1 base, with 12 bases left between them. The CDR3 DNA is TGTGCCAGCAGCCCCGTGGGCCCCCAAGAGACCCAGTACTTC. Protein: CASSPVGPQETQYF.

This chain connects TRBV6-6 to TRBJ2-7, with 7 bases aligning to TRBD1. Trimming removed 2 bases from V and 6 bases from J; junction bases left unmatched: 10. This CDR3 contains 15 residues. CDR1 is MNHNY and CDR2 is SVGAGI in the germline V gene (reference sequence). CDR3 sequence: CASSYRQQGFTEQYF. CDR3 in DNA: TGTGCCAGCAGTTACAGGCAACAGGGGTTTACCGAGCAGTACTTC.

This clone has only a few counts. Additional DNA sequences in this sample encode the identical CDR3. The V gene is TRBV7-9, the J gene TRBJ2-7; maybe TRBD2 (5 bases). V gave up 5 bases and J gave up 8 bases, with 22 bases separating them. The CDR3 runs 15 residues. In germline, CDR1 is SEHNR, CDR2 FQNEAQ (reference sequence). The CDR3: CASSHGKTSMFQQYF. In DNA form, the CDR3 reads TGTGCCAGCAGCCACGGGAAGACCTCTATGTTCCAGCAGTACTTC.

This clone was counted only a few times. The J gene is TRBJ2-2, the V gene TRBV18; TRBD2 agrees at 8 bases. Looked up from germline, CDR1 is KGHSH and CDR2 is LQKENI. Trimming cost V 6 bases and J 2 bases; bases outside gene matches: 23. There are 21 residues in the CDR3. This chain's CDR3 is CASSVLTLLGGGTLNTGELFF. The DNA for the CDR3 is TGTGCCAGCTCCGTCCTCACTCTACTCGGCGGGGGGACGTTAAACACCGGGGAGCTGTTTTTT.

This clone was recorded only once. The chain is built from TRBV30 and TRBJ1-2; the D gene is possibly TRBD1 (6 bases). V was cut by 5 bases and J by 1 base, with 14 bases left in between. The CDR3 runs 14 residues. From germline, CDR1 is GTSNPN and CDR2 SVGIG (reference sequence). CDR3: CAWVLTGVNYGYTF. CDR3 nucleotide sequence: TGTGCCTGGGTCTTGACAGGAGTTAACTATGGCTACACCTTC.

The genes are TRBV29-1 and TRBJ2-1; 14 positions agree with TRBD2. Germline CDR1 reads SQVTM; CDR2 reads ANQGSEA. The length of the CDR3 is 15 residues. With V trimmed by 5 bases and J by 7 bases, 7 bases remained unmatched. CDR3 region: CSVSTSGGALNEQFF. The CDR3 bases are TGCAGCGTTTCGACTAGCGGGGGGGCCCTTAATGAGCAGTTCTTC.

The genes are TRBV5-4 and TRBJ2-4; D is unclear. CDR3 length: 15 residues. V lost 0 bases to trimming and J lost 1 base, with 8 bases between them. Germline CDR1 and CDR2: SGHNT and YYREEE (reference sequence). The CDR3 reads CASSLAESAKNIQYF. CDR3 nucleotides: TGTGCCAGCAGCTTGGCTGAGTCGGCCAAAAACATTCAGTACTTC.

The chain employs TRBV5-1 and TRBJ1-3, with 8 bases fitting TRBD1. This CDR3 has 16 amino acids. J was trimmed by 0 bases and V by 5 bases; bases with no gene match: 7. Germline V lookup: CDR1 SGHRS, CDR2 YFSETQ. CDR3 protein: CASRLVTGGSGNTIYF. In DNA, the CDR3 is TGCGCCAGCAGGCTCGTAACAGGGGGCTCTGGAAACACCATATATTTT.

This chain connects TRBV19 to TRBJ1-4; 7 positions agree with TRBD1. V lost 3 bases to trimming and J lost 3 bases; unmatched junction nucleotides: 1. The CDR3 consists of 14 residues. Germline lookup yields CDR1 LNHDA and CDR2 SQIVND (reference sequence). The CDR3 bases are TGTGCCAGTAGTATCGGGACAGCTAATGAAAAACTGTTTTTT. Amino acids: CASSIGTANEKLFF.

As for this clone: The sample contains more than one DNA sequence encoding this CDR3. DNA of the CDR3: TGTGCCAGCAGCTTGGCGGCGGCCCAAGAGACCCAGTACTTC. Protein product: CASSLAAAQETQYF. The V call is TRBV5-4, the J call TRBJ2-5, with D uncertain. This CDR3 spans 14 amino acids. Trimming shortened V by 0 bases and J by 1 base, and 7 bases separated the two germline ends. CDR1 is SGHNT and CDR2 is YYREEE in the germline V gene (reference sequence).

This chain connects TRBV30 to TRBJ1-1; D perhaps matches TRBD1 (5 bases). This CDR3 has 15 residues. In germline, CDR1 is GTSNPN, CDR2 SVGIG (reference sequence). Trimming cost V 4 bases and J 5 bases, with 20 bases left between them. In DNA form, the CDR3 reads TGTGCCTGGAAGGGGCAGGGTAATCGGTTAACTGAAGCTTTCTTT. This codes for CAWKGQGNRLTEAFF. Looking up the rest from reference TRBV30 and TRBJ1-1 gives the full variable domain: SQTIHQWPATLVQPVGSPLSLECTVEGTSNPNLYWYRQAAGRGLQLLFYSVGIGQISSEVPQNLSASRPQDRQFILSSKKLLLSDSGFYLCAWKGQGNRLTEAFFGQGTRLTVV.

This chain uses TRBV28 with TRBJ2-3, with D possibly matching TRBD2 (6 bases). CDR3 size: 12 residues. Per the germline V gene, CDR1 is MDHEN and CDR2 is SYDVKM. V lost 7 bases to trimming and J lost 3 bases, with 8 bases between them. The CDR3, as DNA: TGTGCCAGCACGGGGGAAACAGATACGCAGTATTTT. It yields the protein CASTGETDTQYF.

This clone was detected a few times. The CDR3 DNA sequence: TGTGCTAGTGGTTTGGTAGTAGGCAGGGGGCCATTGAACACTGAAGCTTTCTTT. It is translated as CASGLVVGRGPLNTEAFF. This chain connects TRBV12-5 to TRBJ1-1, with TRBD1 matching 8 bases. There are 18 residues in the CDR3. The germline CDR1 and CDR2 sequences are LGHNT and FRNRAP. Losses at the gene ends were 0 bases for V and 0 bases for J; bases not matched to a gene: 9.

V is TRBV14 and J is TRBJ1-1; D gene unclear. This CDR3 is built from 12 residues. V was shortened by 0 bases and J by 6 bases, with 5 bases between the two germline ends. Germline assignment: CDR1 SGHDN and CDR2 FVKESK. The CDR3 sequence is CASSQDSPEAFF. The CDR3 DNA reads as TGTGCCAGCAGCCAAGATAGCCCTGAAGCTTTCTTT.

As to this clone: One end of the junction is discordant with germline, which a read error may explain. The chain carries TRBV5-6 and TRBJ1-2; D not resolved. The CDR3 sequence is 13 residues long. The germline CDR1 and CDR2 sequences are SGHDT and YYEEEE. This CDR3 is CASSTYAVQITLF. CDR3 sequence (DNA): TGTGCCAGCAGCACATACGCTGTACAGATTACCCTTTTC.

The gene calls are TRBV5-1 and TRBJ1-4; 9 nucleotides agree with TRBD1. Losses at the gene ends were 2 bases for V and 8 bases for J; bases not matched to a gene: 10. The CDR3 covers 16 residues. Germline V gene data show CDR1 as SGHRS and CDR2 as YFSETQ. CDR3 protein: CASSFAPTGGSEKLFF. The CDR3 bases are TGCGCCAGCAGCTTCGCCCCGACAGGGGGAAGCGAAAAACTGTTTTTT.

V and J are TRBV6-1 and TRBJ2-3; D might be TRBD1 (5 bases). The V and J ends lost 2 bases and 4 bases respectively, with 13 bases between them. This CDR3 region has 15 residues. Germline assignment: CDR1 MNHNS and CDR2 SASEGT. CDR3 sequence reads: CASSETGYEADTQYF. For the CDR3, the DNA is TGTGCCAGCAGTGAAACAGGCTATGAGGCAGATACGCAGTATTTT.

The chain joins TRBV6-5 to TRBJ2-4; 7 bases map to TRBD2. The CDR3 is made up of 13 amino acids. The V segment lost 6 bases and the J segment 7 bases; nucleotides outside the gene matches: 6. Germline V CDR1 and CDR2: MNHEY, SVGAGI. In nucleotides, the CDR3 is TGTGCCAGCAGCCGGGACTATGGTAACATTCAGTACTTC. This sequence encodes CASSRDYGNIQYF.

The V gene is TRBV6-1, the J gene TRBJ1-1; D not certain. The V end was cut by 6 bases, the J end by 1 base, with 12 bases between. The CDR3 has 14 residues. CDR1 MNHNS and CDR2 SASEGT come from the germline V gene. The CDR3 reads CASRPGQENTEAFF. The CDR3, as DNA: TGTGCCAGCAGGCCAGGCCAGGAGAACACTGAAGCTTTCTTT.

The rearrangement joins TRBV19 to TRBJ2-3; D perhaps matches TRBD2 (5 bases). The V end was cut by 1 base, the J end by 1 base, with 12 bases between. Per the germline V gene, CDR1 is LNHDA and CDR2 is SQIVND (reference sequence). The CDR3 has 16 amino acids. The CDR3 loop is CASSIGGGEGTDTQYF. In DNA form, the CDR3 reads TGTGCCAGTAGTATAGGAGGAGGAGAGGGCACAGATACGCAGTATTTT.

This clone was found a few times. The chain is built from TRBV6-5 and TRBJ1-1; 10 positions match TRBD1. With 2 bases clipped from V and 10 bases from J, the junction kept 10 bases outside the gene matches. Germline V CDR1 and CDR2: MNHEY, SVGAGI. This CDR3 region has 15 residues. The CDR3 protein is CASSYGTDRGSAAFF. CDR3 nucleotides: TGTGCCAGCAGTTACGGTACGGACAGGGGGTCCGCAGCTTTCTTT.

V is TRBV29-1 and J is TRBJ2-1; 8 positions match TRBD2. The J segment lost 10 bases and the V segment lost 1 base, leaving 6 bases of the junction unmatched. Germline V gene lookup returns CDR1 SQVTM and CDR2 ANQGSEA. CDR3 size: 13 residues. The CDR3 sequence is CSVEGLARREQFF. The CDR3 nucleotides are TGCAGCGTTGAAGGACTAGCGAGACGGGAGCAGTTCTTC.